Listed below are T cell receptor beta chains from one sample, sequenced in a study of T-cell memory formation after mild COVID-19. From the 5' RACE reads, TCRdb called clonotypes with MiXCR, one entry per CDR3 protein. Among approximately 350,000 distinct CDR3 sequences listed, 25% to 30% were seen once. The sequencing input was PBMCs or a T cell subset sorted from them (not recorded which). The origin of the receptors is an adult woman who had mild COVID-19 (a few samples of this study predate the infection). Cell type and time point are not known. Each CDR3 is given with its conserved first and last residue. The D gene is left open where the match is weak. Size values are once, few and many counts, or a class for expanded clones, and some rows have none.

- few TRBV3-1 CASSPTGGQLETQYF
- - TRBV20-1 CSAPSLRLGTEAFF
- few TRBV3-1 CASRTRGQGNYEQYF
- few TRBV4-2 CASSQPPGAPSEESYEQYF
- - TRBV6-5 CASSSSGTGNAEAFF
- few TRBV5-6 CASSRDNTEAFF
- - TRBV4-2 CASSQPGGDYNEQFF
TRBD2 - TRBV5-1 CASSWNPGLATDTQYF
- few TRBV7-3 CASSSKGGPGSPLHF
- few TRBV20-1 CSASQDQPQHF
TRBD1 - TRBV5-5 CASSPSGTGRTGELFF
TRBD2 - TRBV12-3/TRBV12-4 CASSHSGRDTGELFF
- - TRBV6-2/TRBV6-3 CASSYEATRTDTQYF
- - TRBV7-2 CASSLGTQIRETQYF
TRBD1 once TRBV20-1 CSARGDSGTYGYTF
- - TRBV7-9 CASSLAPSDIQYF
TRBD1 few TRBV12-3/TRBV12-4 CASSSGQGGEKLFF